The clone carrying this TCR beta chain was recorded many times. Its antigen remains unknown. CDR3 length equals 16 residues. Germline values: CDR1 LGHNT, CDR2 FRNRAP. Trimming stripped 7 bases from V and 3 bases from J, with 21 bases between. The data derive from a study of neurological immune-mediated disorders. The study, taken as a whole, reports: Because no CDR3 amino acid sequences were shared across subjects by expanded clones, private repertoires were suggested in all groups.

The making of cDNA relied on 5'RACE with 10-nucleotide random UMIs. The authors obtained over 170 million TCR-beta sequences from 15-18 subjects per sequencing run. Each CDR3 protein is one row after TCRdb ran MiXCR on the 5' RACE reads. This table holds fewer than 30,000 distinct CDR3 sequences, 20% to 25% found once. The chain links TRBV12-5 to TRBJ1-2, with D unclear. The sample comprised PBMCs. This TCR came from a woman aged 55-69 years in good health. The CDR3 region is CASEGDFAPLDYGYTF. The CDR3 DNA sequence: TGTGCTAGTGAGGGAGATTTCGCGCCCTTAGACTATGGCTACACCTTC.